The source of this TCR beta chain is a study of shared T cell receptors in the human thymus. This table comes from immunoSEQ multiplex PCR, and its TCRdb copy is limited to in-frame clones, with some not included. In the table there are hundreds of thousands of clones, 80% to 90% of which are singletons. Deletions cut 5 bases from V and 2 bases from J, with 16 bases between. Germline assignment: CDR1 MNHEY and CDR2 SVGAGI. The CDR3 is made up of 15 amino acids. The data were also submitted as part of a second study, on human thymus T cells. That publication notes: It was healthy Finnish infants having corrective surgery for congenital heart defects who were the donors. From resections taken during corrective heart surgery, the thymus tissue was obtained. Usage of V and J genes appeared biased in thymic and blood repertoires. A high degree of thymic repertoire overlap among unrelated individuals was reported in related research.

The sample taken for sequencing was thymocytes. The gene calls are TRBV6-5 and TRBJ2-7; a possible D gene is TRBD2 (6 bases). The clonotype originates from a boy less than two years old with a congenital heart defect. The CDR3 DNA reads TGTGCCAGCAGTGGGGGGTATATCGAGACCTACGAGCAGTACTTC. This sequence encodes CASSGGYIETYEQYF.